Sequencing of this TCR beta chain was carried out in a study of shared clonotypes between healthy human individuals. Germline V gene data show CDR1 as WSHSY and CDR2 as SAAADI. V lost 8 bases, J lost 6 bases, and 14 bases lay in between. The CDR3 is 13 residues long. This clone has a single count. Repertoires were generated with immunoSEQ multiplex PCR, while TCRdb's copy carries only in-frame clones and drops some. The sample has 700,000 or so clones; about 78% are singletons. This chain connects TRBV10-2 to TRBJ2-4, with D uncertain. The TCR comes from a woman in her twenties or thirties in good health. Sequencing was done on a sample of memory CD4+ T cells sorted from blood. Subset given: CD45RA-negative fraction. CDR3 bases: TGCGCCAGCCTAAACGCCGATCGAAACATTCAGTACTTC. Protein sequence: CASLNADRNIQYF.